This entry lists 6 T cell receptor beta chains sequenced from one sample in a study of shared T cell receptors in the human thymus. Sequencing was performed with immunoSEQ multiplex PCR; in TCRdb, only in-frame clones are kept and a portion is missing. The top ten clones hold roughly 0.013% of a sample with roughly 500,000 clones, approximately 80% of them seen once. This same sample was also taken into another study, of human thymus T cells.

Sequencing was carried out using thymocytes. Receptors originate from a boy under three years old with a congenital heart defect.

The chain combines TRBV4-3 with TRBJ1-2; D unresolved. CDR1 and CDR2 (germline): LGHNA, YSLEER. Trimming took 0 bases from V and 5 from J, leaving 7 bases between them. The CDR3 loop spans 13 amino acids. CDR3 protein: CASSQDPLYGYTF. The DNA of the CDR3 is TGCGCCAGCAGCCAAGATCCCCTATATGGCTACACCTTC.

J is TRBJ1-1 and V is TRBV28; 8 bases match TRBD1. The CDR3 has 14 amino acids. Germline V gives CDR1 MDHEN, CDR2 SYDVKM. V trimming: 6 bases; J trimming: 4 bases; junction bases outside the gene matches: 7. The CDR3 DNA sequence: TGTGCCAGCAGGGCGACAGGGGCGGGCACTGAAGCTTTCTTT. This encodes CASRATGAGTEAFF.

The chain carries TRBV7-2 and TRBJ2-7; D possibly corresponds to TRBD1 (5 bases). V was trimmed by 5 bases and J by 0 bases, leaving 14 bases between them. This CDR3 is 15 amino acids long. Germline loops: CDR1 SGHTA, CDR2 FQGNSA. CDR3 in amino acids: CASSHSGPGSYEQYF. CDR3 nucleotide sequence: TGTGCCAGCAGCCATTCAGGGCCCGGCTCCTACGAGCAGTACTTC.

The J gene is TRBJ2-2, the V gene TRBV5-1; 8 bases match TRBD1. CDR3 length: 20 amino acids. V shed 4 bases and J 5 bases; nucleotides not matched to a gene: 22. The V gene's germline CDR1 is SGHRS and CDR2 YFSETQ. CDR3 sequence reads: CASSRDPGTGLLGGTGELFF. The CDR3 DNA reads TGCGCCAGCAGCCGTGACCCCGGGACAGGCCTCCTTGGTGGGACCGGGGAGCTGTTTTTT. The whole variable domain, remainder taken from reference TRBV5-1 and TRBJ2-2, is KAGVTQTPRYLIKTRGQQVTLSCSPISGHRSVSWYQQTPGQGLQFLFEYFSETQRNKGNFPGRFSGRQFSNSRSEMNVSTLELGDSALYLCASSRDPGTGLLGGTGELFFGEGSRLTVL.

This chain connects TRBV7-3 to TRBJ2-1; 9 bases are shared with TRBD2. CDR3 length: 18 residues. J gave up 6 bases and V 0 bases, and 12 bases lay outside the gene matches. CDR1 is SGHTA, CDR2 FQGTGA, per germline. The CDR3 nucleotides read TGTGCCAGCAGCTTAACGCCTCCCCCCGCGGGAGGGCCCAATGAGCAGTTCTTC. This encodes CASSLTPPPAGGPNEQFF. Full variable domain (remainder filled in from reference TRBV7-3 and TRBJ2-1): GAGVSQTPSNKVTEKGKYVELRCDPISGHTALYWYRQSLGQGPEFLIYFQGTGAADDSGLPNDRFFAVRPEGSVSTLKIQRTERGDSAVYLCASSLTPPPAGGPNEQFFGPGTRLTVL.

This clone has a single count. This chain uses TRBV5-4 with TRBJ1-2; D gene unclear. The CDR3 totals 14 residues. Germline lookup yields CDR1 SGHNT and CDR2 YYREEE (reference sequence). V was pared by 0 bases and J by 3 bases, with 9 bases between. Here the CDR3 reads CASSLGGQDYGYTF. In DNA, the CDR3 is TGTGCCAGCAGCTTGGGAGGGCAGGACTATGGCTACACCTTC.